One sample yielded the 10 T cell receptor beta chains listed below, sequenced in a study of blood T cell repertoires in COVID-19. Clones were sequenced by immunoSEQ multiplex PCR, and TCRdb holds only the in-frame ones, with some missing. The sample yields 250,000 to 350,000 clones, 92% seen once. Sequencing was done on a sample of PBMCs or T cells enriched from blood (not recorded which). These receptors all stem from a woman aged 25 to 39 who had recovered from COVID-19.

The sample holds one count of this clone. The rearrangement uses TRBV15 and TRBJ2-1; a weak D match, TRBD2 (5 bases). The V end was cut by 1 base, the J end by 7 bases, with 11 bases between. This CDR3 comprises 14 residues. The germline V gene encodes CDR1 LNHNV and CDR2 YYDKDF (reference sequence). CDR3 residues: CATSRAGGLNEQFF. In DNA, the CDR3 is TGTGCCACCAGCAGAGCCGGAGGTTTGAATGAGCAGTTCTTC.

This clone was counted only a few times. This rearrangement joins TRBV12-5 to TRBJ2-7, with D possibly being TRBD1 (6 bases). V was clipped by 3 bases and J by 2 bases, with 14 bases between them. Germline lookup yields CDR1 LGHNT and CDR2 FRNRAP. This CDR3 spans 15 amino acids. The CDR3 coding sequence is TGTGCTAGTGGTTTCGGACAGTCAAATACCTACGAGCAGTACTTC. Encoded protein: CASGFGQSNTYEQYF.

The chain uses TRBV28 and TRBJ1-2; D might be TRBD1 (6 bases). CDR1 MDHEN and CDR2 SYDVKM come from the germline V gene. CDR3 length equals 16 residues. V was shortened by 7 bases and J by 2 bases, with 20 bases between the two germline ends. The CDR3 DNA reads as TGTGCCAGCATCAAAATCGGGGGGCCCTACAACTATGGCTACACCTTC. Translating it yields CASIKIGGPYNYGYTF.

The chain has TRBV6-6 and TRBJ2-2, with D uncertain. Germline V gene lookup returns CDR1 MNHNY and CDR2 SVGAGI (reference sequence). Trimming pared 0 bases from V and 4 bases from J, leaving 9 bases between. This CDR3 region has 15 residues. In DNA, the CDR3 is TGTGCCAGCAGTTACTCGAACAGACCCACCGGGGAGCTGTTTTTT. It is translated as CASSYSNRPTGELFF.

V is TRBV28 and J is TRBJ2-2; tentatively, D is TRBD1 (6 bases). The V gene's germline CDR1 is MDHEN and CDR2 SYDVKM. CDR3 length: 15 amino acids. Trimming shortened V by 2 bases and J by 4 bases, and 11 bases separated the two germline ends. The CDR3 DNA reads as TGTGCCAGCAGTTTACACAGGGTGGGCACCGGGGAGCTGTTTTTT. It translates to CASSLHRVGTGELFF.

The CDR3 loop reads CASSQETGQETQYF. The CDR3 region has the DNA TGCGCCAGCAGCCAAGAGACAGGCCAAGAGACCCAGTACTTC. The chain carries TRBV4-3 and TRBJ2-5; possibly TRBD1 for D (6 bases). Trimming pared 0 bases from V and 1 base from J, leaving 6 bases between. CDR1 is LGHNA, CDR2 YSLEER, per germline. The CDR3 length is 14 residues.

This chain links TRBV6-2 or TRBV6-3 with TRBJ2-5; TRBD2 matches at 11 bases. The CDR3 consists of 16 residues. The germline CDR1 and CDR2 sequences are MNHEY and SVGEGT. V dropped 5 bases and J dropped 6; count of bases not matched to a gene: 11. CDR3 DNA: TGTGCCAGCAGTCAGATAGCGGGAGGGTGGAAGAAGACCCAGTACTTC. Residues: CASSQIAGGWKKTQYF.

The V gene is TRBV3-1 (or the pseudogene TRBV3-2), the J gene TRBJ1-2; D gene unclear. Germline CDR1 is LGHDT and CDR2 is YNNKEL (reference sequence). The CDR3 is made up of 13 amino acids. Trimming stripped 3 bases from V and 1 base from J, with 6 bases between. CDR3 coding DNA: TGTGCCAGCAGCCAGGGCGTTAACTATGGCTACACCTTC. It encodes CASSQGVNYGYTF.

A single count supports this clone. The chain is built from TRBV10-2 and TRBJ2-3, with 12 bases lining up with TRBD2. V lost 8 bases to trimming and J lost 6 bases; unmatched junction nucleotides: 9. Germline-derived CDR1 and CDR2 are WSHSY and SAAADI. This CDR3 has 15 residues. CDR3 sequence (DNA): TGCGCCAGCGGAAGACTAGCGGGAGCTTTTGATACGCAGTATTTT. The encoded protein is CASGRLAGAFDTQYF.

The chain combines TRBV12-3 or TRBV12-4 with TRBJ1-5; the D is unclear. The CDR3 totals 13 residues. V was clipped by 6 bases and J by 2 bases, with 8 bases between them. CDR3: CASRPGGNQPQHF. The CDR3 DNA is TGTGCCAGCAGGCCCGGGGGCAATCAGCCCCAGCATTTT.